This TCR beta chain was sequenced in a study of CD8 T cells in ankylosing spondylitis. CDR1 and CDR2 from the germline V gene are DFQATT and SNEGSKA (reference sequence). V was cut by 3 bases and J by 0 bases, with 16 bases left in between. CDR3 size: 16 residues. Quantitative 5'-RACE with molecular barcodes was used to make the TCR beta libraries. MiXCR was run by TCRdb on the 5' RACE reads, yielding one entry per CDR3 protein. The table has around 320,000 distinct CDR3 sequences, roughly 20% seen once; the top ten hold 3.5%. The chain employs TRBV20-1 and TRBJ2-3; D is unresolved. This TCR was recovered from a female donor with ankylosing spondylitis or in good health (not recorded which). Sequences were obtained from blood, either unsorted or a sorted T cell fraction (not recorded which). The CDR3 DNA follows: TGCAGTGCTAGTCAATCTTTGTCGTCCAGCACAGATACGCAGTATTTT. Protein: CSASQSLSSSTDTQYF.